The sequence of this TCR beta chain was determined in a study of cytomegalovirus exposure and HLA in healthy donors. Study-wide background: Most genotyped donors, over 70% of 300 to 400, had Caucasian-associated genetic ancestry.

The trim removed 0 bases at V and 7 bases at J, leaving 2 bases unmatched. The CDR3 length is 15 residues. Germline loops: CDR1 SNHLY, CDR2 FYNNEI. Worth noting for this clone: Its antigen is not identified.

Study-wide points: Earlier findings revealed that most TCR beta V segments proved productive either about 87% or about 30% of the time. A later analysis showed that HLA-associated TCR beta chains had undergone more clonal expansion than equally common others.

With 60 Vbeta and 13 Jbeta primers, the PCR was carried out. TCRdb's table, derived via immunoSEQ multiplex PCR, lists solely in-frame clones and lacks some. Of fewer than 150,000 clones listed, 60% to 85% are singletons. This chain connects TRBV2 to TRBJ1-5, with TRBD1 matching 11 bases. Sequences were obtained from PBMCs. The source is a woman in her thirties or forties in good health and CMV-seropositive. CDR3 in amino acids: CASSEAGQGGQPQHF. CDR3 DNA sequence: TGTGCCAGCAGTGAAGCGGGACAGGGGGGCCAGCCCCAGCATTTT.